The 12 T cell receptor beta chains below all came from one sample that was sequenced in a study of T cell repertoires in cytomegalovirus infection. TCRdb re-analysed the reads in MiXCR, keeping a single row per CDR3 protein. This sample yields about 350,000 distinct CDR3 sequences, of which approximately 35% are seen a single time; 13% belongs to the top ten. No cognate antigen is known for these TCRs. Specimen: cultured PBMCs, collected from culture after CMV antigen stimulation. The source of these receptors is a human donor in good health (CMV status not recorded). Some clones in this sample may be carry-over from other donors' samples.

This clonotype turned up a few times. The chain has TRBV5-4 and TRBJ2-3, with 7 positions matching TRBD2. The ends lost 4 bases at V and 4 bases at J; junction bases unmatched: 6. This CDR3 spans 14 amino acids. Germline V gene lookup returns CDR1 SGHNT and CDR2 YYREEE (reference sequence). The CDR3 nucleotides are TGTGCCAGCAGCCACGGACTAGTGCCAGATACGCAGTATTTT. It codes for CASSHGLVPDTQYF.

This clonotype has just a few counts. The rearrangement links TRBV5-8 to TRBJ1-5, with 7 nucleotides matching TRBD1. CDR3 length: 16 amino acids. The germline gives CDR1 SGHTS, CDR2 YDEGEE. V shed 0 bases, J shed 3 bases, and the junction held 6 bases outside the gene matches. The CDR3 loop is CASSLDLTGSNQPQHF. In DNA form, the CDR3 reads TGTGCCAGCAGCTTGGATCTGACAGGGTCCAATCAGCCCCAGCATTTT.

This chain uses TRBV28 with TRBJ1-5, with a possible D match to TRBD1 (5 bases). Germline CDR1 is MDHEN and CDR2 is SYDVKM. V dropped 2 bases and J dropped 5 bases, with 10 bases sitting between them. This CDR3 has 14 amino acids. CDR3 coding DNA: TGTGCCAGCAGTTTAGGGACGGACTATCAGCCCCAGCATTTT. Amino acids: CASSLGTDYQPQHF.

The gene calls are TRBV19 and TRBJ2-1; TRBD2 agrees at 15 bases. Germline V gene sequence: CDR1 LNHDA, CDR2 SQIVND (reference sequence). V was clipped by 10 bases and J by 2 bases; unmatched bases: 15. This CDR3 is built from 19 residues. CDR3 in amino acids: CATTWGLAGGKSPYNEQFF. CDR3 DNA sequence: TGTGCCACCACATGGGGACTAGCGGGAGGTAAGAGCCCCTACAATGAGCAGTTCTTC. Combining the CDR3 with reference TRBV19 and TRBJ2-1 gives the whole variable domain DGGITQSPKYLFRKEGQNVTLSCEQNLNHDAMYWYRQDPGQGLRLIYYSQIVNDFQKGDIAEGYSVSREKKESFPLTVTSAQKNPTAFYLCATTWGLAGGKSPYNEQFFGPGTRLTVL.

The chain employs TRBV25-1 and TRBJ2-1; TRBD1 agrees at 9 bases. After removal of 4 bases from V and 4 bases from J, the junction contained 2 bases not matched to a gene. The germline CDR1 and CDR2 sequences are MGHDK and SYGVNS. CDR3 length: 14 residues. The CDR3 region is CASSVGTGYNEQFF. CDR3 nucleotides: TGTGCCAGCAGTGTCGGGACAGGGTACAATGAGCAGTTCTTC.

The chain couples TRBV19 to TRBJ1-2, with D tentatively TRBD1 (5 bases). The CDR3 spans 15 residues. Germline CDR1 reads LNHDA; CDR2 reads SQIVND (reference sequence). Trimming pared 4 bases from V and 4 bases from J, leaving 16 bases between. The CDR3 reads CASSKKAREGYGYTF. The CDR3, as DNA: TGTGCCAGTAGTAAAAAGGCCAGGGAGGGCTATGGCTACACCTTC.

Only a few counts were recorded for this clonotype. This chain connects TRBV5-4 to TRBJ2-1, with 9 bases that match TRBD2. The CDR3 has 15 residues. The junction had 7 bases not matched to a gene; V was cut back by 4 bases and J by 5 bases. The germline V gene has CDR1 SGHNT and CDR2 YYREEE (reference sequence). The CDR3 nucleotides read TGTGCCAGCAGCCCCCTCGGGACTAGCCACAATGAGCAGTTCTTC. It yields the protein CASSPLGTSHNEQFF. Full variable domain (missing parts from reference TRBV5-4 and TRBJ2-1): ETGVTQSPTHLIKTRGQQVTLRCSSQSGHNTVSWYQQALGQGPQFIFQYYREEENGRGNFPPRFSGLQFPNYSSELNVNALELDDSALYLCASSPLGTSHNEQFFGPGTRLTVL.

This clonotype occurred many times. V gene TRBV5-6 combines with J gene TRBJ1-1; D is unclear. The V end lost 2 bases, the J end lost 1 base, and 9 bases lay between the germline ends. There are 14 residues in the CDR3. Germline CDR1 reads SGHDT; CDR2 reads YYEEEE. CDR3 sequence reads: CASSFKRENTEAFF. The CDR3 region has the DNA TGTGCCAGCAGCTTCAAACGGGAGAACACTGAAGCTTTCTTT.

V and J are TRBV6-5 and TRBJ1-2; D remains unclear. Germline V CDR1 and CDR2: MNHEY, SVGAGI. The CDR3 loop spans 13 amino acids. V was clipped by 5 bases and J by 5 bases, with 12 bases between them. The CDR3 loop reads CASSRNERYGYTF. The CDR3 DNA is TGTGCCAGCAGTCGGAACGAACGTTATGGCTACACCTTC.

The chain employs TRBV6-2 or TRBV6-3 and TRBJ2-7; D unresolved. The germline V and J ends were trimmed by 10 bases and 8 bases, with 18 bases remaining between them. The CDR3 length is 12 residues. From germline, CDR1 is MNHEY and CDR2 SVGEGT. CDR3 protein: CATQDFTLKQYV. In nucleotides, the CDR3 is TGTGCCACCCAGGATTTCACCCTGAAGCAGTACGTC.

The rearrangement joins TRBV7-9 to TRBJ2-7; D uncertain. The CDR3 has 16 amino acids. Germline V lookup: CDR1 SEHNR, CDR2 FQNEAQ (reference sequence). V was shortened by 6 bases and J by 4 bases, with 22 bases between the two germline ends. The DNA for the CDR3 is TGTGCCAGCAGTTATCCCGGGCAGACGGAAGGATACGAGCAGTACTTC. Translation gives CASSYPGQTEGYEQYF.

The chain has TRBV20-1 and TRBJ1-5, with D perhaps TRBD1 (5 bases). The CDR3 is made up of 13 amino acids. Trimming left V 6 bases short and J 1 base short, with 10 bases between. Germline V CDR1 and CDR2: DFQATT, SNEGSKA (reference sequence). CDR3 nucleotide sequence: TGCAGTGCGGCCCGGGACAGCAATCAGCCCCAGCATTTT. It yields the protein CSAARDSNQPQHF.